This T cell receptor beta chain is from a study of OX40 agonist ivuxolimab in advanced cancers. Generated by immunoSEQ multiplex PCR, the TCRdb table keeps only in-frame clones and is missing some. In the table there are some 50,000 clones, approximately 89% of which are singletons. Germline CDR1 reads SGHTA; CDR2 reads FQGNSA. CDR3 length: 19 residues. V shed 6 bases and J 2 bases; nucleotides not matched to a gene: 16. Note on this clone: Its target is unknown.

Study findings and constraints: In general, CD8+ T cells held more expanded clones than CD4+ did, on average.

This rearrangement joins TRBV7-2 to TRBJ2-3; 11 bases are shared with TRBD2. Sequenced material: CD4+ or CD8+ T cells sorted from blood, taken in a trial of the OX40 agonist ivuxolimab. The source is an adult with an advanced solid tumor such as melanoma, head and neck, liver or kidney cancer. The CDR3: CASSSSPRLAGPNTDTQYF. DNA of the CDR3: TGTGCCAGCAGTTCCAGCCCGAGACTAGCGGGACCTAACACAGATACGCAGTATTTT.